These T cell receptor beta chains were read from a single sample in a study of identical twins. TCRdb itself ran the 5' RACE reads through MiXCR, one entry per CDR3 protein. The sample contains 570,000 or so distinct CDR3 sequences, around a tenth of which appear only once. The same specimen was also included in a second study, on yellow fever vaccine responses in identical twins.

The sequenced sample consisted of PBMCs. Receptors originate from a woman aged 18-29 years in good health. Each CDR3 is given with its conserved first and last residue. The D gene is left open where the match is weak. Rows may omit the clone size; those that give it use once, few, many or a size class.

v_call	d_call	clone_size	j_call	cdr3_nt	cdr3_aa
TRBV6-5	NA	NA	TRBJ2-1	TGTGCCAGCAGTTACTCGATGCCCTCACCGCAGTTCTTC	CASSYSMPSPQFF
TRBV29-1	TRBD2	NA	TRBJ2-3	TGCAGCGCTGGGCCGCGGGGGGGCGCAGATACGCAGTATTTT	CSAGPRGGADTQYF
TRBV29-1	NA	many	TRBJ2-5	TGCAGCGCCCCGGAGGGGTTGGGAGAGACCCAGTACTTC	CSAPEGLGETQYF
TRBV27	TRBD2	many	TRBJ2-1	TGTGCCAGCACCTATAGCGGGAGTGTGAATGAGCAGTTCTTC	CASTYSGSVNEQFF
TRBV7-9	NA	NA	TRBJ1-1	TGTGCCAGCAGCTCCCGCCGAGGGATAGGCACTGAAGCTTTCTTT	CASSSRRGIGTEAFF
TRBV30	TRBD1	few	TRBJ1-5	TGTGCCTGGAGTGTACATTTAAACCCGGGGACAGTTAATCAGCCCCAGCATTTT	CAWSVHLNPGTVNQPQHF
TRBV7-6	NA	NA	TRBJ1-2	TGTGCAACCTTAAGTAGAAACTATGGCTACACCTTC	CATLSRNYGYTF
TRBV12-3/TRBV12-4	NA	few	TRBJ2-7	TGTGCCAGCACCGTAGGCTACGAGCAGTACTTC	CASTVGYEQYF
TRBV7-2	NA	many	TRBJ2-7	TGTGCCAGCAGCCCGGACGGATCAAGCTCCTACGAGCAGTACTTC	CASSPDGSSSYEQYF
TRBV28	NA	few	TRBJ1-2	TGTGCCAGCAGTTTTGGGGGATTCCAGGGCGAGAACAACTATGGCTACACCTTC	CASSFGGFQGENNYGYTF
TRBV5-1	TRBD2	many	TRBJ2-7	TGCGCCAGCAGCTTCAAGCGGGAGGGTCCCTACGAGCAGTACTTC	CASSFKREGPYEQYF
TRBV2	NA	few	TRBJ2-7	TGTGCCAGCAATTCGGGGGAGTACGAGCAGTACTTC	CASNSGEYEQYF